The present T cell receptor (beta chain) was sequenced within a study of radiotherapy plus CTLA-4 blockade in lung cancer. This clone was picked up a small number of times. The table came from immunoSEQ multiplex PCR; TCRdb's copy has only in-frame clones and leaves some out. The sample carries roughly 98,000 clones, about four fifths recorded once. This TCR was sampled from a human donor with non-small cell lung cancer that progressed on radiotherapy plus ipilimumab. The sequencing used peripheral blood, collected from a patient treated with radiotherapy plus ipilimumab.

The CDR3 protein is CASRTDRGDYNEQFF. The CDR3 DNA follows: TGCGCCAGCAGGACGGACAGGGGAGATTACAATGAGCAGTTCTTC. This sequence joins TRBV10-2 and TRBJ2-1, with 9 bases lining up with TRBD1. The trim removed 6 bases at V and 4 bases at J, leaving 7 bases unmatched. The CDR3 spans 15 residues. Germline CDR1 and CDR2: WSHSY and SAAADI.